This T cell receptor beta chain was sequenced for a study of blood T cells in healthy people across ages. Primers used in a second PCR of about 7 to 12 cycles were a sample-barcoded 5' primer and a J-beta primer mix. One entry per CDR3 protein, called by TCRdb with MiXCR from the 5' RACE reads. This sample has 1.8 million or so distinct CDR3 sequences, with roughly 43% found just once. Trimming took 8 bases from V and 0 from J, leaving 11 bases between them. The V gene's germline CDR1 is SNHLY and CDR2 FYNNEI. The CDR3 runs 14 residues. Total RNA was extracted at no less than 6 micrograms per sample. This sequence originates from a human donor in good health. The source material was blood. This chain joins TRBV2 and TRBJ1-3, with a tentative D call TRBD1 (5 bases). The CDR3 DNA reads as TGTGCCAGCCAGTGGGGGAGCTCTGGAAACACCATATATTTT. Its translation is CASQWGSSGNTIYF.